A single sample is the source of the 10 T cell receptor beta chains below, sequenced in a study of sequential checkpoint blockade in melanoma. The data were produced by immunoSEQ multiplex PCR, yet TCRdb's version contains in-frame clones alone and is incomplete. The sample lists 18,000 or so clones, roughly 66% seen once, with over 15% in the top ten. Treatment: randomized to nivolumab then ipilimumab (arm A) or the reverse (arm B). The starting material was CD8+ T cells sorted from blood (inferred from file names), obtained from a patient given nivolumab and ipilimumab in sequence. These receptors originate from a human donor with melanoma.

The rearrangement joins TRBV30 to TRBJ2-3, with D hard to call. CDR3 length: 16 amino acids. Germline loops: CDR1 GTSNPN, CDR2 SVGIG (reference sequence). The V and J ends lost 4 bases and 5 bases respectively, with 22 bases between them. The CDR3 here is CAWTLLEPYLQDTQYF. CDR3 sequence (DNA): TGTGCCTGGACTCTCCTAGAACCGTATTTACAAGATACGCAGTATTTT.

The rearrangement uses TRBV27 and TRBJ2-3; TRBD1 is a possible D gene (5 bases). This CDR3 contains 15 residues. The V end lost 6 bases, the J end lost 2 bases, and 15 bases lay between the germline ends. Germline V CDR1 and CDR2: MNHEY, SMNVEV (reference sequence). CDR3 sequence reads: CASSWSRVTTDTQYF. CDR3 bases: TGTGCCAGCAGCTGGTCCAGGGTGACCACAGATACGCAGTATTTT.

The DNA for the CDR3 is TGTGCCAGCACCCACGGGGCCCTCAGCGGGGGGAGGAATACGCAGTATTTT. This sequence encodes CASTHGALSGGRNTQYF. The chain is built from TRBV28 and TRBJ2-3, with TRBD2 matching over 9 bases. Unmatched junction bases numbered 18, after V lost 7 bases and J lost 7 bases. CDR1 is MDHEN, CDR2 SYDVKM, per germline. The CDR3 extends over 17 amino acids. The full variable domain, rest sourced from reference TRBV28 and TRBJ2-3, is DVKVTQSSRYLVKRTGEKVFLECVQDMDHENMFWYRQDPGLGLRLIYFSYDVKMKEKGDIPEGYSVSREKKERFSLILESASTNQTSMYLCASTHGALSGGRNTQYFGPGTRLTVL.

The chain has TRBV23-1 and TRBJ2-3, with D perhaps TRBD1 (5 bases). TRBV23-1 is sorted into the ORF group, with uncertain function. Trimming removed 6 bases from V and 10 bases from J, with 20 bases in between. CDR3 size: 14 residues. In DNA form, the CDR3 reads TGCGCCAGCAGGTATAGGGGTATCCCCAATCCGCAGTATTTT. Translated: CASRYRGIPNPQYF.

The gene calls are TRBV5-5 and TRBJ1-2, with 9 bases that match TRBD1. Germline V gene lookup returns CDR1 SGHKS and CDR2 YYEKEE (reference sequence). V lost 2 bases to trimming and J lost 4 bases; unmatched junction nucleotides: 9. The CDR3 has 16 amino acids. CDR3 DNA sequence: TGTGCCAGCAGCTTTCTTCCGGACAGGGGTGCCTATGGCTACACCTTC. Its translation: CASSFLPDRGAYGYTF.

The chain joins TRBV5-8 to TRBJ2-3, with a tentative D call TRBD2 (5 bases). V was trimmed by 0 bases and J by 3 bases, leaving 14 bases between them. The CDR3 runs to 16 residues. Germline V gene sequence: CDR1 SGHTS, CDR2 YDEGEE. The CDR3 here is CASSLAATGWTDTQYF. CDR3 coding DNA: TGTGCCAGCAGCTTGGCCGCGACGGGGTGGACAGATACGCAGTATTTT.

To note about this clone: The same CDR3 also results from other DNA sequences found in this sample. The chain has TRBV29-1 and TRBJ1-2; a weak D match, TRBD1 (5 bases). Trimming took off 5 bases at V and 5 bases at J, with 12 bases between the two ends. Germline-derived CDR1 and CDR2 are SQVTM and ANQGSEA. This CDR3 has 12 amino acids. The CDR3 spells CSVWTSLYGYTF. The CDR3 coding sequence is TGCAGCGTTTGGACAAGCCTTTATGGCTACACCTTC.

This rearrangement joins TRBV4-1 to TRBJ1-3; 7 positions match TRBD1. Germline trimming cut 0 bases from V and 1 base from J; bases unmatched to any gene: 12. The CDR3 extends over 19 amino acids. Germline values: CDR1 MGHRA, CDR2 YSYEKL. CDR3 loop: CASSQDPGQVFLSGNTIYF. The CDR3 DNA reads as TGCGCCAGCAGCCAAGATCCTGGACAGGTCTTTTTGTCTGGAAACACCATATATTTT.

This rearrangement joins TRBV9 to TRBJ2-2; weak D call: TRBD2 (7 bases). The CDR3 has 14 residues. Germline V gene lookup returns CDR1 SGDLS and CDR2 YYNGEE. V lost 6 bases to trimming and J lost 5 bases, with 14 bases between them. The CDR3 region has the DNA TGTGCCAGCAACCCGGGGGGCCGGACCGGGGAGCTGTTTTTT. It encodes CASNPGGRTGELFF.

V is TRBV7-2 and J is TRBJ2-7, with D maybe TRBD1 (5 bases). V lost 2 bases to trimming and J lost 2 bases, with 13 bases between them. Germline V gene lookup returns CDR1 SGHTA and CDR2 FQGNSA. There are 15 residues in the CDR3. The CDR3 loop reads CASSLKRQGTYEQYF. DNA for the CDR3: TGTGCCAGCAGCTTAAAGCGCCAGGGAACCTACGAGCAGTACTTC.